These 25 T cell receptor beta chains originate from one sample sequenced in a study of blood T cell repertoires in COVID-19. TCRdb's table, derived via immunoSEQ multiplex PCR, lists solely in-frame clones and lacks some. The table lists just over 150,000 clones, 75% to 90% of them singletons, with roughly 0.52% in the top ten. Sequencing was carried out using peripheral blood. The receptor source for this set is a man in his 60s with acute or convalescent COVID-19.

This chain connects TRBV19 to TRBJ1-5, with 10 nucleotides matching TRBD1. This CDR3 region has 14 residues. J was trimmed by 6 bases and V by 6 bases; bases with no gene match: 5. Germline CDR1 reads LNHDA; CDR2 reads SQIVND (reference sequence). This CDR3 reads CASSRDRGAQPQHF. CDR3 nucleotide sequence: TGTGCCAGTAGCCGGGACAGGGGTGCTCAGCCCCAGCATTTT.

The chain uses TRBV14 and TRBJ2-1, with D perhaps TRBD2 (6 bases). The CDR3 is 17 amino acids. The germline gives CDR1 SGHDN, CDR2 FVKESK. Trimming removed 3 bases at V and 0 bases at J, with 15 bases between. The CDR3 DNA reads TGTGCCAGCAGCCAGGCAAGTGGAGCGGGCTCCTACAATGAGCAGTTCTTC. Its protein product is CASSQASGAGSYNEQFF.

The CDR3: CASSRNAGTRLGTQYF. CDR3 DNA: TGTGCCAGCAGCAGGAACGCCGGGACTAGACTCGGGACCCAGTACTTC. This chain connects TRBV7-2 to TRBJ2-5; 8 bases align to TRBD2. Germline V CDR1 and CDR2: SGHTA, FQGNSA. The CDR3 spans 16 residues. J lost 7 bases, V lost 5 bases, and 15 bases had no gene match.

The chain has TRBV6-6 and TRBJ1-4; tentative D call: TRBD1 (5 bases). This CDR3 is built from 14 residues. The V and J ends lost 8 bases and 8 bases respectively, with 18 bases between them. Germline CDR1 and CDR2: MNHNY and SVGAGI (reference sequence). The CDR3 region has the DNA TGTGCCAGCCGGCCGTGGGGGGGTAGAGAAAAACTGTTTTTT. This translates into CASRPWGGREKLFF.

This chain uses TRBV2 with TRBJ2-7, with TRBD2 matching over 7 bases. Trimming cost V 6 bases and J 7 bases; bases outside gene matches: 6. CDR1 and CDR2 (germline): SNHLY, FYNNEI. This CDR3 contains 12 residues. The DNA for the CDR3 is TGTGCCAGCAGGGAACTAGCGAGGGAGCAGTACTTC. Translated, it gives CASRELAREQYF.

This CDR3 is CASSEAGSIYGYTF. For the CDR3, the DNA is TGTGCCAGCAGTGAAGCGGGCAGTATCTATGGCTACACCTTC. The chain couples TRBV2 to TRBJ1-2; D unresolved. The CDR3 is 14 residues long. Trimming left V 0 bases short and J 4 bases short, with 9 bases between. Germline lookup yields CDR1 SNHLY and CDR2 FYNNEI.

The chain joins TRBV10-3 to TRBJ2-3; 9 bases are a match to TRBD2. V lost 0 bases, J lost 8 bases, and 9 bases stayed unmatched. The CDR3 loop spans 16 amino acids. CDR1 is ENHRY, CDR2 SYGVKD, per germline. The CDR3 DNA sequence: TGTGCCATCAGTGAGTCGCGGGGGGGCGAGGTCATTACGCAGTATTTT. Its protein product is CAISESRGGEVITQYF.

V usage is TRBV11-3 and J usage is TRBJ2-2; TRBD2 agrees at 11 bases. Germline V gene sequence: CDR1 SGHNT, CDR2 YENEEA. There are 18 residues in the CDR3. J lost 5 bases, V lost 4 bases, and 12 bases had no gene match. CDR3 sequence reads: CASSSLGLAAQGTGELFF. The CDR3 coding sequence is TGTGCCAGCAGCTCCCTGGGACTAGCGGCCCAGGGTACCGGGGAGCTGTTTTTT.

This clone has just a few counts. V usage is TRBV12-5 and J usage is TRBJ2-7, with 10 bases matching TRBD1. The CDR3 extends over 14 amino acids. The germline gives CDR1 LGHNT, CDR2 FRNRAP. J gave up 7 bases and V 5 bases, and 8 bases lay outside the gene matches. In DNA form, the CDR3 reads TGTGCTAGTGGTCACGACAGGGGGCTAGGAGAGCAGTACTTC. Translated, it gives CASGHDRGLGEQYF.

The chain carries TRBV18 and TRBJ2-2; TRBD1 matches 10 bases. Per the germline V gene, CDR1 is KGHSH and CDR2 is LQKENI. J gave up 5 bases and V 3 bases, and 6 bases lay outside the gene matches. The CDR3 runs to 16 residues. The CDR3 region is CASSPRTGGETGELFF. Written as DNA, the CDR3 is TGTGCCAGCTCACCCAGGACAGGGGGAGAAACCGGGGAGCTGTTTTTT.

The chain recombines TRBV23-1 with TRBJ1-1, with a possible D match to TRBD1 (6 bases). TRBV23-1 is recorded as an ORF, its role being uncertain. V was trimmed by 4 bases and J by 11 bases, leaving 23 bases between them. The CDR3 runs 15 residues. The CDR3 nucleotides are TGCGCCAGCAGTCCCCAAGGACAGTTGGCTCGAGATGCTTTCTTT. As protein: CASSPQGQLARDAFF.

This chain links TRBV3-1 (or the pseudogene TRBV3-2) with TRBJ2-4, with a tentative D call TRBD2 (8 bases). This CDR3 contains 15 residues. From germline, CDR1 is LGHDT and CDR2 YNNKEL (reference sequence). V lost 4 bases and J lost 7, with 17 bases in between. CDR3: CASSPLREGQNIQYF. The DNA of the CDR3 is TGTGCCAGCAGCCCCCTCCGGGAGGGACAGAACATTCAGTACTTC.

This chain connects TRBV29-1 to TRBJ1-4, with D perhaps matching TRBD1 (5 bases). V lost 7 bases and J 0 bases, leaving 12 bases between the germline ends. This CDR3 is built from 14 residues. The germline V gene encodes CDR1 SQVTM and CDR2 ANQGSEA. The CDR3 protein is CSATGGTTNEKLFF. In DNA, the CDR3 is TGCAGCGCAACGGGGGGGACAACTAATGAAAAACTGTTTTTT.

The rearrangement joins TRBV6-5 to TRBJ1-1; 11 bases map to TRBD1. CDR1 and CDR2 from the germline V gene are MNHEY and SVGAGI. The CDR3 extends over 15 amino acids. With 7 bases clipped from V and 4 bases from J, the junction kept 8 bases outside the gene matches. The CDR3 DNA is TGTGCCAGCAAAGGACAGGGGGCGGGTAGCACTGAAGCTTTCTTT. Translating it yields CASKGQGAGSTEAFF.

The chain joins TRBV19 to TRBJ1-5; no reliable D call. Germline CDR1 LNHDA, CDR2 SQIVND (reference sequence). V gave up 0 bases and J gave up 0 bases, with 18 bases separating them. The CDR3 sequence is 19 residues long. DNA of the CDR3: TGTGCCAGTAGTATAGATGCGTTCGGGTCCCTTAATAGCAATCAGCCCCAGCATTTT. Encoded protein: CASSIDAFGSLNSNQPQHF.

CDR3 bases: TGTGCCAGCAGCTTAGATGTAGGAGAGCAGTATTTT. The encoded protein is CASSLDVGEQYF. V is TRBV11-3 and J is TRBJ2-3; no definite D call. V dropped 0 bases and J dropped 11 bases, with 9 bases sitting between them. This CDR3 spans 12 amino acids. Germline V gives CDR1 SGHNT, CDR2 YENEEA.

This chain links TRBV10-2 with TRBJ2-7, with 13 bases identical to TRBD2. CDR3 length equals 15 residues. Trimming at V came to 6 bases and at J to 3 bases, leaving 5 bases not matched to a gene. From germline, CDR1 is WSHSY and CDR2 SAAADI. The CDR3 DNA is TGCGCCAGCAGACTCGGGACTAGCGGGAACTACGAGCAGTACTTC. This encodes CASRLGTSGNYEQYF.

The chain employs TRBV4-3 and TRBJ2-1; perhaps TRBD1 as D (6 bases). Germline loops: CDR1 LGHNA, CDR2 YSLEER. The CDR3 runs 15 residues. V was cut by 3 bases and J by 3 bases, with 12 bases left in between. The DNA of the CDR3 is TGCGCCAGCAGCCAGCAACAGGGAAACTACAATGAGCAGTTCTTC. Amino acid sequence: CASSQQQGNYNEQFF.

This clone turned up a few times. The CDR3 loop is CAISESGTAVSYEQYF. The CDR3 bases are TGTGCCATCAGTGAGTCGGGGACAGCCGTCTCCTACGAGCAGTACTTC. This chain connects TRBV10-3 to TRBJ2-7; 7 bases agree with TRBD1. In germline, CDR1 is ENHRY, CDR2 SYGVKD. The trim removed 0 bases at V and 0 bases at J, leaving 5 bases unmatched. The CDR3 contains 16 residues.

The chain employs TRBV5-1 and TRBJ2-3; 11 bases fit TRBD2. The junction had 8 bases not matched to a gene; V was cut back by 4 bases and J by 1 base. The germline CDR1 and CDR2 sequences are SGHRS and YFSETQ. The CDR3 is made up of 17 amino acids. The CDR3 protein is CASSTVLAGEGTDTQYF. The CDR3 DNA reads TGCGCCAGCAGCACCGTACTAGCGGGAGAGGGCACAGATACGCAGTATTTT.

This clone was detected only a few times. The CDR3 sequence: CASSQDSVHSLEFF. The CDR3 coding sequence is TGTGCCAGCAGCCAAGATAGTGTCCACTCTTTGGAGTTCTTC. The V gene is TRBV14, the J gene TRBJ2-1; D not certain. The CDR3 runs 14 residues. Germline CDR1 SGHDN, CDR2 FVKESK. V lost 0 bases and J 14 bases, leaving 17 bases between the germline ends.

The chain combines TRBV24-1 with TRBJ2-7; a weak D match, TRBD1 (6 bases). The V gene's germline CDR1 is KGHDR and CDR2 SFDVKD. The CDR3 has 12 amino acids. Trimming stripped 8 bases from V and 1 base from J, with 8 bases between. The CDR3 region is CATTGVSYEQYF. The CDR3, as DNA: TGTGCCACCACAGGGGTATCCTACGAGCAGTACTTC.

J is TRBJ2-7 and V is TRBV7-9; D is unresolved. The CDR3 runs to 11 residues. CDR1 and CDR2 from the germline V gene are SEHNR and FQNEAQ (reference sequence). Trimming shortened V by 4 bases and J by 4 bases, and 5 bases separated the two germline ends. CDR3 protein: CASSSEYEQYF. CDR3 in DNA: TGTGCCAGCAGCTCTGAGTACGAGCAGTACTTC.

V usage is TRBV20-1 and J usage is TRBJ1-2; tentative D call: TRBD1 (6 bases). V was cut by 1 base and J by 12 bases, with 12 bases left in between. The CDR3 spans 11 residues. Germline V CDR1 and CDR2: DFQATT, SNEGSKA (reference sequence). CDR3 amino acids: CSARGGLGDTF. In DNA, the CDR3 is TGCAGTGCTAGAGGGGGGCTGGGGGACACCTTC.

This clone was counted only a few times. The V gene is TRBV10-3, the J gene TRBJ1-3; 9 nucleotides agree with TRBD1. This CDR3 is built from 15 residues. Germline trimming cut 3 bases from V and 5 bases from J; bases unmatched to any gene: 5. Germline CDR1 and CDR2: ENHRY and SYGVKD. For the CDR3, the DNA is TGTGCCATCAGTGACCCCGGACAGGGGAGAAACACCATATATTTT. This translates into CAISDPGQGRNTIYF.